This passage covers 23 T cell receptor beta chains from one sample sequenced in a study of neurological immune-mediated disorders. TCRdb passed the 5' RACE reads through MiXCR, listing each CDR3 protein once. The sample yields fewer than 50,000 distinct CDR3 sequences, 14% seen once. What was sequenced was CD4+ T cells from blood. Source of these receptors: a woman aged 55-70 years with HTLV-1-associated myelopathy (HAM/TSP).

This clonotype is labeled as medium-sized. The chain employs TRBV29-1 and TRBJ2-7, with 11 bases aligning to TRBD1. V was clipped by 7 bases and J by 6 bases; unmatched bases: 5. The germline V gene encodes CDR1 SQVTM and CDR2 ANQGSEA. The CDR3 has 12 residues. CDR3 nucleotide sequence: TGCAGCGCCGGGACAGGGGGAACCGAGCAGTACTTC. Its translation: CSAGTGGTEQYF.

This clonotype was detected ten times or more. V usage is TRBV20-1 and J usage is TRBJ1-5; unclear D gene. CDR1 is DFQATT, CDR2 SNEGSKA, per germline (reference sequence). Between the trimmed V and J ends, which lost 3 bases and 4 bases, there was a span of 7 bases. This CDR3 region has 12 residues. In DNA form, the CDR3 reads TGCAGTGCTAGGGGAGGAAATCAGCCCCAGCATTTT. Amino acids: CSARGGNQPQHF.

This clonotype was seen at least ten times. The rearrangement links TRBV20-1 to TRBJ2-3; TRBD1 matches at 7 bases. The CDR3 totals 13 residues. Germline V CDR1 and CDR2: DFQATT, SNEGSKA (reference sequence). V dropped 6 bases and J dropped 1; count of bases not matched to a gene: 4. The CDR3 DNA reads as TGCAGTGCCGAAGGGGGCGGCACAGATACGCAGTATTTT. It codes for CSAEGGGTDTQYF.

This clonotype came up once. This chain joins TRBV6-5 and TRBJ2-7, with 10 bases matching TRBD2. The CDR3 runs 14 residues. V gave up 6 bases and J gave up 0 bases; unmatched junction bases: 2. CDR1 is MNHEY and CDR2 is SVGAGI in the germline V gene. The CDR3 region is CASRRLAGSYEQYF. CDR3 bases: TGTGCCAGCAGGAGACTAGCGGGCTCCTACGAGCAGTACTTC.

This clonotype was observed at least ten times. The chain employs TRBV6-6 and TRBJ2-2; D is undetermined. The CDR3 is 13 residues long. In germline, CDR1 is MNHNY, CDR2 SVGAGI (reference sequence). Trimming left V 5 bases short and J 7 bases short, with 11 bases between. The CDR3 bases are TGTGCCAGCAGTCTACGTGAGGACGGGGAGCTGTTTTTT. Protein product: CASSLREDGELFF.

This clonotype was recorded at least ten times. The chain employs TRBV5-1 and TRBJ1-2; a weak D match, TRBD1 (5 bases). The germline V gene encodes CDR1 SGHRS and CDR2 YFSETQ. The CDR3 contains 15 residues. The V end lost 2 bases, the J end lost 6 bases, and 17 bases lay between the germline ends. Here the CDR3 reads CASSFIDQGSDGYTF. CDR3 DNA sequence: TGCGCCAGCAGCTTCATTGATCAGGGTAGTGATGGCTACACCTTC.

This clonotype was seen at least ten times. The CDR3 nucleotides read TGTGCCAGCAGTTACGGCCGGGACACGCACACCGGGGAGCTGTTTTTT. Its protein product is CASSYGRDTHTGELFF. This chain connects TRBV6-5 to TRBJ2-2; D may be TRBD1 (6 bases). Germline CDR1 reads MNHEY; CDR2 reads SVGAGI. The CDR3 covers 16 residues. V was cut by 2 bases and J by 3 bases, with 13 bases left in between.

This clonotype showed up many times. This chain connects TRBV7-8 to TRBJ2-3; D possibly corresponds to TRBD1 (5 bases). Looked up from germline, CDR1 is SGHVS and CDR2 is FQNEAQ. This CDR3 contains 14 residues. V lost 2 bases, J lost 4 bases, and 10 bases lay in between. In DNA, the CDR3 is TGTGCCAGCAGCTTATCCAGGGTATCAGATACGCAGTATTTT. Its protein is CASSLSRVSDTQYF.

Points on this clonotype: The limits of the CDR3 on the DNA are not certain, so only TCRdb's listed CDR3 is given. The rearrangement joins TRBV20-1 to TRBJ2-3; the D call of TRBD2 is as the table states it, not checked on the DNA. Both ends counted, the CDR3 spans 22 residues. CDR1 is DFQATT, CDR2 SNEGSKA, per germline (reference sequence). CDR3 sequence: CSARDSALYLCASSLEGPRQYF.

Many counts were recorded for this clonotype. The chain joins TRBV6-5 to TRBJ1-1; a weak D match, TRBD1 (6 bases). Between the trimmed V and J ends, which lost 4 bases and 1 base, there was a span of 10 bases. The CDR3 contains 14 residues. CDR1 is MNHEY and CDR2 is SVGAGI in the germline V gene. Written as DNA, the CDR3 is TGTGCCAGCAGTTTACAGGGAGAGAACACTGAAGCTTTCTTT. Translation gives CASSLQGENTEAFF.

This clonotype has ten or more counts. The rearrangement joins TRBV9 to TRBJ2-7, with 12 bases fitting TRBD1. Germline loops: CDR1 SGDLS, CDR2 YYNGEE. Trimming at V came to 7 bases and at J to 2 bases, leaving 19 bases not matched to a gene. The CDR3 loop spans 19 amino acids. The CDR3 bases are TGTGCCAGCCCCCAAGAAAAAGGGGGACAGGGGGCTCTTACCTACGAGCAGTACTTC. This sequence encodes CASPQEKGGQGALTYEQYF.

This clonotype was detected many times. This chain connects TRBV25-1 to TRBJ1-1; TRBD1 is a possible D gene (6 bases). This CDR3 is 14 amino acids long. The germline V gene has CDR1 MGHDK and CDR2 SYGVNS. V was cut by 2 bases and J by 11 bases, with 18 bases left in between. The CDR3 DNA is TGTGCCAGCAGTGAACCCCTGGGGAGGGGGGGCGCTTTCTTT. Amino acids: CASSEPLGRGGAFF.

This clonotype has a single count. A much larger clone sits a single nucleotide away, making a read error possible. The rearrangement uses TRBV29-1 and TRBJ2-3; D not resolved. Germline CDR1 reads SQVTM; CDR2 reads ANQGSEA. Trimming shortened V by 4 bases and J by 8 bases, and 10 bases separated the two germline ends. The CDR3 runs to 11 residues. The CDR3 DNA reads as TGCAGCGTTGGCGTTAGATCTACGCAGTATTTT. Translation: CSVGVRSTQYF.

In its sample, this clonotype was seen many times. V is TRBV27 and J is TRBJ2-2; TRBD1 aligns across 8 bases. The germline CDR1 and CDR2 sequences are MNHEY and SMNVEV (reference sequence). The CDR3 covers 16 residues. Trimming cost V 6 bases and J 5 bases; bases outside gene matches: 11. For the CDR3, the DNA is TGTGCCAGCAGCCCCTGGACAGGGACGAGGACCGGGGAGCTGTTTTTT. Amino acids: CASSPWTGTRTGELFF.

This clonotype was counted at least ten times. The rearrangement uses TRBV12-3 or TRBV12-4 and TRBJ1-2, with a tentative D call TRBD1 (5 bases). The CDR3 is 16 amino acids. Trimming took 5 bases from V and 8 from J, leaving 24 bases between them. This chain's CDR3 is CASSKEGSGGTGGYTF. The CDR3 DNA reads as TGTGCCAGCAGTAAAGAGGGTTCCGGGGGTACAGGCGGCTACACCTTC.

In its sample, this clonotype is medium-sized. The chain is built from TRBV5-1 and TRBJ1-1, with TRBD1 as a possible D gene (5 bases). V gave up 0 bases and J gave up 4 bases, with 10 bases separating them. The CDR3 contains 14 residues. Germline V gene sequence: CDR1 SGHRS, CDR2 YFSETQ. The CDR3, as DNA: TGCGCCAGCAGCTTGGAAGGACACTTCACTGAAGCTTTCTTT. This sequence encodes CASSLEGHFTEAFF. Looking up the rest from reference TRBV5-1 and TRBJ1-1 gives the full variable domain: KAGVTQTPRYLIKTRGQQVTLSCSPISGHRSVSWYQQTPGQGLQFLFEYFSETQRNKGNFPGRFSGRQFSNSRSEMNVSTLELGDSALYLCASSLEGHFTEAFFGQGTRLTVV.

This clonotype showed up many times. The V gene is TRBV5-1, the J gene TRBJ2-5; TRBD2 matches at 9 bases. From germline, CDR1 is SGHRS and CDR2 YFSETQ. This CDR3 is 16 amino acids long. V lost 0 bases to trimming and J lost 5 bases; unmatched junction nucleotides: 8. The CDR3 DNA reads TGCGCCAGCAGCTTGGAACCCGGACTAGCGAGTGAGACCCAGTACTTC. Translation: CASSLEPGLASETQYF.

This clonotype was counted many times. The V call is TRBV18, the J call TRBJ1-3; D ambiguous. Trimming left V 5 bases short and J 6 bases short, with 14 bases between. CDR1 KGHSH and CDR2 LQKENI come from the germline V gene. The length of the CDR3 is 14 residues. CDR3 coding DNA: TGTGCCAGCTCAGTCTGGGGAGGAGAAAACACCATATATTTT. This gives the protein CASSVWGGENTIYF.

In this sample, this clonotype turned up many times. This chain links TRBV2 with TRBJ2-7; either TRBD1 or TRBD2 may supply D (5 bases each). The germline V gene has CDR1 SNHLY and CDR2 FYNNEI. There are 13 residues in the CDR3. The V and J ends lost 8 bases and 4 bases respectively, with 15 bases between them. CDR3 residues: CASALGDVYEQYF. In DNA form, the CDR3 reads TGTGCCAGCGCTCTGGGGGATGTATACGAGCAGTACTTC.

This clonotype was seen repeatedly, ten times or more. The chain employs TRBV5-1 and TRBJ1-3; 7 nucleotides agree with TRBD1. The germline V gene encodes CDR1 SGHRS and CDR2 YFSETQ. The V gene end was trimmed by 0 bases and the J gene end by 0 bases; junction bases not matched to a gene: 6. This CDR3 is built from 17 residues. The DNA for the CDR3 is TGCGCCAGCAGCTTGGAGGGGACAGCCCGCTCTGGAAACACCATATATTTT. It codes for CASSLEGTARSGNTIYF.

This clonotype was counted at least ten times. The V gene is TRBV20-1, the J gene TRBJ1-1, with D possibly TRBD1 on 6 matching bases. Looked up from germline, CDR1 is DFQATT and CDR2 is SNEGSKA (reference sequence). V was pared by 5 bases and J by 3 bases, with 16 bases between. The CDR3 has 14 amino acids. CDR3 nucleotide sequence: TGCAGTGCTTTAACAGGGATTGGGTACACTGAAGCTTTCTTT. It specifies CSALTGIGYTEAFF.

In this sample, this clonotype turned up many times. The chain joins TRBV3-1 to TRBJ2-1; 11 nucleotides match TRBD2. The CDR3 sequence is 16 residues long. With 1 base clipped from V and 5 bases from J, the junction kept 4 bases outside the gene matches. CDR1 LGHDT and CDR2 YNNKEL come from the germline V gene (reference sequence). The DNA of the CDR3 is TGTGCCAGCAGCCAAGTTAGCGGGGGGGGCCACAATGAGCAGTTCTTC. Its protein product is CASSQVSGGGHNEQFF.

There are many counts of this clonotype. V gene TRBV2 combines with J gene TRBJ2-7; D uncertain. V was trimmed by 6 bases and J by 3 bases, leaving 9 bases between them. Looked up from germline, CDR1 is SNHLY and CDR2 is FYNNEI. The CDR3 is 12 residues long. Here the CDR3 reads CASRAGVYEQYF. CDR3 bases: TGTGCCAGCAGGGCAGGAGTCTACGAGCAGTACTTC.